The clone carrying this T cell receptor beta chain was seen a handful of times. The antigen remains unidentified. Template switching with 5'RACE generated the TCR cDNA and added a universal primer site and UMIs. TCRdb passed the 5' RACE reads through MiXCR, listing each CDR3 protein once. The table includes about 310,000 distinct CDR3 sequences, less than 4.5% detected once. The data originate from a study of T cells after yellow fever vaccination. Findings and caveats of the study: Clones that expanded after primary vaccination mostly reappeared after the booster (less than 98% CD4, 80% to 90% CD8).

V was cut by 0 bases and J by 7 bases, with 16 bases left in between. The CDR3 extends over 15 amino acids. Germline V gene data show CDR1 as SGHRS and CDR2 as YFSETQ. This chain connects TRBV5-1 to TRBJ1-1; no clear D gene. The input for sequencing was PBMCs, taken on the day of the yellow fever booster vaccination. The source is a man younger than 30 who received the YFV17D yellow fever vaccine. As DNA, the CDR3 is TGCGCCAGCAGCTTGGGGACCTCAAGCCCCTATGAAGCTTTCTTT. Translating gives CASSLGTSSPYEAFF.